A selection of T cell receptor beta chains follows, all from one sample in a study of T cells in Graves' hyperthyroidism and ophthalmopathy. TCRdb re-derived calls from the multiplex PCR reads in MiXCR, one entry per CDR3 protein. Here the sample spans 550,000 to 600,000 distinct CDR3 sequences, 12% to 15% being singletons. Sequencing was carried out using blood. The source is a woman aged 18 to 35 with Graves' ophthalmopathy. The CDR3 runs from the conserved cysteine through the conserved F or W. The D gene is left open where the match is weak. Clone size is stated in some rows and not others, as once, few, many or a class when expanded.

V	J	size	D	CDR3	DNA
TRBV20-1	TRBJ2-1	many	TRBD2	CSVRLAGNYNEQFF	TGCAGCGTCCGACTAGCGGGCAATTACAATGAGCAGTTCTTC
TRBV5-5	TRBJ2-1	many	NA	CASSLDHRMFNEQFF	TGTGCCAGCAGCTTAGACCACAGGATGTTCAATGAGCAGTTCTTC
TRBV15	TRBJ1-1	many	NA	CATSNRTNTEAFF	TGTGCCACCAGCAACCGGACGAACACTGAAGCTTTCTTT
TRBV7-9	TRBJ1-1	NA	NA	CASSQGRGEGGEAFF	TGTGCCAGCAGCCAGGGACGGGGAGAAGGCGGAGAAGCTTTCTTT
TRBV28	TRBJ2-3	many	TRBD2	CASSSREAGGLDTQYF	TGTGCCAGCAGTTCCCGAGAAGCGGGAGGGTTAGATACGCAGTATTTT
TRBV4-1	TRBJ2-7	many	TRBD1	CASSHLGQDPYEQYF	TGCGCCAGCAGCCACCTCGGACAGGACCCCTACGAGCAGTACTTC
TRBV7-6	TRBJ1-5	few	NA	CASSSSPGRNSNQPQHF	TGTGCCAGCAGCTCCTCCCCGGGACGGAATAGCAATCAGCCCCAGCATTTT
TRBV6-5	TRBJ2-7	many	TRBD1	CASSYDRGPYEQYF	TGTGCCAGCAGTTACGACAGGGGACCCTACGAGCAGTACTTC
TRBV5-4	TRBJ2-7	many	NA	CASSSGDLLDEQYF	TGTGCCAGCAGCTCTGGGGACCTCCTTGACGAGCAGTACTTC
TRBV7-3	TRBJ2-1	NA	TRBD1	CASSLIGAGGNEQFF	TGTGCCAGCAGCTTAATAGGCGCAGGGGGCAATGAGCAGTTCTTC
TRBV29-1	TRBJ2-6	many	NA	CSVEGWTKGSGANVLTF	TGCAGCGTTGAAGGTTGGACCAAGGGCTCTGGGGCCAACGTCCTGACTTTC
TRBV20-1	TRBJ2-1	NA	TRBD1	CSAQGQGAISIHNEQFF	TGCAGTGCCCAAGGACAGGGGGCGATTTCAATCCACAATGAGCAGTTCTTC
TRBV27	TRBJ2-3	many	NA	CASSPLGEATQYF	TGTGCCAGCAGTCCGCTGGGGGAGGCCACGCAGTATTTT
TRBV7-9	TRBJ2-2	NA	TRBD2	CASSGTSGSLGELFF	TGTGCCAGCAGCGGGACTAGCGGATCCCTCGGGGAGCTGTTTTTT
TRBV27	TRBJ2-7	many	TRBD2	CASRRKGREDSYEQYF	TGTGCCAGCAGACGGAAGGGGCGGGAGGACTCCTACGAGCAGTACTTC
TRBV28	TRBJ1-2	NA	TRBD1	CASSFQGAGYTF	TGTGCCAGCAGTTTTCAGGGGGCAGGCTACACCTTC
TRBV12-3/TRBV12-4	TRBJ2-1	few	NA	CASTVGAVPSGSNEQFF	TGTGCCAGCACCGTTGGGGCGGTCCCCTCTGGAAGCAATGAGCAGTTCTTC
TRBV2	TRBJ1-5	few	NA	CASRGLYSGNQPQHF	TGTGCCAGCAGAGGTCTATATTCAGGGAATCAGCCCCAGCATTTT
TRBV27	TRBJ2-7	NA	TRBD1	CASSQTRTGSVYEQYF	TGTGCCAGCAGCCAAACTCGGACAGGTTCGGTATACGAGCAGTACTTC
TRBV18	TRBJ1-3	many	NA	CASSPQGRNTIYF	TGTGCCAGCTCACCACAGGGGAGAAACACCATATATTTT
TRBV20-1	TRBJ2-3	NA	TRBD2	CSARRGLRGGRVADTQYF	TGCAGTGCTAGGAGGGGGCTAAGGGGCGGGAGGGTCGCAGATACGCAGTATTTT
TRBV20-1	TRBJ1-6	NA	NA	CSARDLGDGAYNSPLHF	TGCAGTGCTAGAGATCTCGGAGATGGTGCCTATAATTCACCCCTCCACTTT
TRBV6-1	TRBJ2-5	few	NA	CASSYGGGLETQYF	TGTGCCAGCAGTTACGGCGGGGGCTTAGAGACCCAGTACTTC
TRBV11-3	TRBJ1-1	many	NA	CASSSETEAFF	TGTGCCAGCAGCTCGGAAACTGAAGCTTTCTTT
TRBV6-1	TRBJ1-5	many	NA	CASSQVPRSDPSGPQHF	TGTGCCAGCAGCCAAGTCCCTCGGTCGGACCCGTCGGGGCCCCAGCATTTT
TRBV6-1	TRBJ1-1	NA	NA	CASIPPGANTEAFF	TGTGCCAGCATCCCTCCGGGCGCGAACACTGAAGCTTTCTTT
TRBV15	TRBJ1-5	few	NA	CATSSLPQEKNQPQHF	TGTGCCACCAGCAGCCTACCACAGGAAAAAAATCAGCCCCAGCATTTT
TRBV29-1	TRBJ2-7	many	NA	CSVETGLSFEQYF	TGCAGCGTTGAAACAGGTTTGTCGTTCGAGCAGTACTTC
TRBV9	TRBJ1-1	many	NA	CASSPRAGTEAFF	TGTGCCAGCAGCCCCCGGGCGGGCACTGAAGCTTTCTTT
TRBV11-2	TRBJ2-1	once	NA	CASSLTGTPTYNEQFF	TGTGCCAGCAGCTTAACGGGGACCCCGACCTACAATGAGCAGTTCTTC
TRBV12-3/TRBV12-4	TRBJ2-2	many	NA	CASSSPSDANTGELFF	TGTGCCAGCAGTTCCCCCTCGGATGCGAACACCGGGGAGCTGTTTTTT
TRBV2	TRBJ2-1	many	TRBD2	CASSVGGRVSEQFF	TGTGCCAGCAGTGTCGGCGGGAGGGTTTCTGAGCAGTTCTTC
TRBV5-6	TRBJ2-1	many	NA	CASSLLGSSAVRLDEQFF	TGTGCCAGCAGCTTGTTAGGGTCTAGCGCGGTCCGACTGGATGAGCAGTTCTTC
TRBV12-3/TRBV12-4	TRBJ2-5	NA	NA	CASSLGKGVETQYF	TGTGCCAGCAGTTTAGGCAAGGGGGTGGAGACCCAGTACTTC
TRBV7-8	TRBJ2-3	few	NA	CASSEKIGRVWVEADTQYF	TGTGCCAGCAGCGAAAAAATTGGTAGAGTGTGGGTTGAAGCAGATACGCAGTATTTT
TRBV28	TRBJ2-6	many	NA	CASSMEGSGANVLTF	TGTGCCAGCAGTATGGAGGGCTCGGGGGCCAACGTCCTGACTTTC
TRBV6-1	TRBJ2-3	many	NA	CASRILLRGMGDTQYF	TGTGCCAGCAGGATCCTTCTGAGGGGGATGGGAGATACGCAGTATTTT
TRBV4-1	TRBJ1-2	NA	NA	CASSQVKGGHYGYTF	TGCGCCAGCAGCCAAGTGAAGGGAGGGCACTATGGCTACACCTTC
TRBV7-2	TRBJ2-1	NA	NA	CASSFLENVGEQFF	TGTGCCAGCAGCTTTCTAGAGAACGTAGGTGAGCAGTTCTTC
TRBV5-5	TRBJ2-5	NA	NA	CASSSYGGRGETQYF	TGTGCCAGCAGCTCATACGGGGGGCGCGGGGAGACCCAGTACTTC
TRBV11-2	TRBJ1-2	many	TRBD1	CASSPDRDRYGYTF	TGTGCCAGCAGCCCGGACAGGGACCGCTATGGCTACACCTTC
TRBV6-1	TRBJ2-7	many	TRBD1	CASRGAKRDRDYEQYF	TGTGCCAGCAGGGGGGCCAAACGGGACAGGGACTACGAGCAGTACTTC
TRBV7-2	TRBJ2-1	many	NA	CASSLVDFSYNEQFF	TGTGCCAGCAGCTTAGTAGACTTCTCCTACAATGAGCAGTTCTTC
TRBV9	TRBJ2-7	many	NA	CASSPGQGIHEQYF	TGTGCCAGCAGCCCAGGGCAGGGCATACACGAGCAGTACTTC
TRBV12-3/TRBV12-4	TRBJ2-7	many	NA	CASSPGGASSYEQYF	TGTGCCAGCAGTCCAGGTGGGGCGAGCTCCTACGAGCAGTACTTC
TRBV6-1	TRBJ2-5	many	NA	CASHLPMVETQYF	TGTGCCAGCCATCTCCCGATGGTCGAGACCCAGTACTTC
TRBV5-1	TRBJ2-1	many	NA	CASSFGGGYNEQFF	TGCGCCAGCAGCTTTGGTGGTGGGTACAATGAGCAGTTCTTC